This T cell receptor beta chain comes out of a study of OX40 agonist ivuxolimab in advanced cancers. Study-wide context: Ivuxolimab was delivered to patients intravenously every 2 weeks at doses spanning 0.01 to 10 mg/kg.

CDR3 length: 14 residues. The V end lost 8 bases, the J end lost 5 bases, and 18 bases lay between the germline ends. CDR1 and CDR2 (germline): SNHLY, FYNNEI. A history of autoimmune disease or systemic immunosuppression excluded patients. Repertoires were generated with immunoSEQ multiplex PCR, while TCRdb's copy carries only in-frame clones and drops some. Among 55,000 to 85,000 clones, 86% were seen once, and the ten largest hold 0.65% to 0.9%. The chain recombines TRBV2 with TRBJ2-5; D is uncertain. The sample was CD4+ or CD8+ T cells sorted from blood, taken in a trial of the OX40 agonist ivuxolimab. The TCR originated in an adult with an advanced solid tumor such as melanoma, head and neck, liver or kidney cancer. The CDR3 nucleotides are TGTGCCAGCCTCCTCTACCCCGACGAGGAGACCCAGTACTTC. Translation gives CASLLYPDEETQYF.